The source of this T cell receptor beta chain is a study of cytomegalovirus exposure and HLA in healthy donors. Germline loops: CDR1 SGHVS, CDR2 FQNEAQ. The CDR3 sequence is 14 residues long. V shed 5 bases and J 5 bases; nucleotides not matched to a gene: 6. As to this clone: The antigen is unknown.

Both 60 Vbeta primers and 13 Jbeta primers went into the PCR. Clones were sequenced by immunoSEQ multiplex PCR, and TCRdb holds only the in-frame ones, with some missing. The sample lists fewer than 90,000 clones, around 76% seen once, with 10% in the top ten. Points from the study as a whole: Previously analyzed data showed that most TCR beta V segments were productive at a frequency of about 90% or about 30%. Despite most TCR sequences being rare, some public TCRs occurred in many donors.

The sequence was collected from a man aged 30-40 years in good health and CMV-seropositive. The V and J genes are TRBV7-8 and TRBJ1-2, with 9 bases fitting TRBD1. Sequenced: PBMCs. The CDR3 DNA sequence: TGTGCCAGCAGCCCAGAGGGGACAGGGTATGGCTACACCTTC. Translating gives CASSPEGTGYGYTF.